This T cell receptor beta chain stems from a study of breast tumors, draining lymph nodes, adjacent tissues. Findings of the study overall: Tumor T cell lymph node origin was a supported hypothesis, not proven. Tumor repertoires ranked between lymph nodes and nontumor tissue in diversity, with V and J gene preferences. Findings are consistent with lymph node origin and intratumoral expansion of most tumor T cells.

This clonotype was seen ten or more times. Its matching antigen is unknown. One entry per CDR3 protein results from TCRdb running MiXCR on the multiplex PCR reads. The sample contains 66,000 or so distinct CDR3 sequences, over 40% of which appear only once. J was trimmed by 5 bases and V by 2 bases; bases with no gene match: 8. This CDR3 is built from 15 residues. Germline values: CDR1 SGHTS, CDR2 YDEGEE. The TCR sequence derives from a female donor with breast cancer. Some clones in this sample may be carry-over from other donors' samples. J is TRBJ1-2 and V is TRBV5-8; 8 bases are a match to TRBD1. The source material was breast tumor tissue. The chain's CDR3 is CASSFYSGGGYGYTF. CDR3 in DNA: TGTGCCAGCAGCTTTTACTCAGGGGGCGGATATGGCTACACCTTC.